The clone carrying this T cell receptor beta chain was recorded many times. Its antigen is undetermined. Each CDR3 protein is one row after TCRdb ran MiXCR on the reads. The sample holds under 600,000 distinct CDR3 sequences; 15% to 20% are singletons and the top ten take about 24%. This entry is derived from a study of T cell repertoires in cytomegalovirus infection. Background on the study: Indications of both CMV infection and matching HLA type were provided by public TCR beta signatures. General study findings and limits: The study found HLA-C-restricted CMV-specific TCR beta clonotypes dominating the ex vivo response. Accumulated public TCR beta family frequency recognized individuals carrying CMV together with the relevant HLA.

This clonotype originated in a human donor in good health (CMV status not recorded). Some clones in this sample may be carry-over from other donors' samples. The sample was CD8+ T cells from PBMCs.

The CDR3 here is CATSRATGNFNQPQHF. CDR3 bases: TGTGCCACCAGCAGAGCGACAGGGAATTTCAATCAGCCCCAGCATTTT. V and J are TRBV15 and TRBJ1-5, with TRBD1 matching 7 bases. V shed 1 base and J 3 bases; nucleotides not matched to a gene: 6. CDR3 length: 16 amino acids. Germline CDR1 reads LNHNV; CDR2 reads YYDKDF (reference sequence).